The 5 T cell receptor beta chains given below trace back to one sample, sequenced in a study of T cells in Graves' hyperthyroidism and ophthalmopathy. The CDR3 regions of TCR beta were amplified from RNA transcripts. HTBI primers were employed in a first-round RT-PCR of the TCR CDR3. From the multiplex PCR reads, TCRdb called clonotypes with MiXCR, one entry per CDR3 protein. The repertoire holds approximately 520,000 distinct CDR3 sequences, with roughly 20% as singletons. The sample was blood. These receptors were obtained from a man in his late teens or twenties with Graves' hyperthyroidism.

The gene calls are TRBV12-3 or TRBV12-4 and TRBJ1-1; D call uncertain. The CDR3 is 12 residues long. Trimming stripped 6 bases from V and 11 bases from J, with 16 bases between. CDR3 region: CASSFGLLSAFF. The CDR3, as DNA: TGTGCCAGCAGCTTCGGACTTTTGTCGGCTTTCTTT.

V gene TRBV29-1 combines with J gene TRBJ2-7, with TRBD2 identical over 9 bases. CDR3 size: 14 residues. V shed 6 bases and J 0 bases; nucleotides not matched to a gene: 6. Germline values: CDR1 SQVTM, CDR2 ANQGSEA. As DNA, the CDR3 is TGCAGCGTGACAGCGGGGGGAAGCTCCTACGAGCAGTACTTC. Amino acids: CSVTAGGSSYEQYF.

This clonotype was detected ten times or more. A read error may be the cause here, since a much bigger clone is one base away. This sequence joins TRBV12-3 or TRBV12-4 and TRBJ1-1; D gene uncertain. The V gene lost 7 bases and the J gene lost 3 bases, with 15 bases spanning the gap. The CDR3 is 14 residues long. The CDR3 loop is CASTRHQVDTEAFF. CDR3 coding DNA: TGTGCCAGCACCCGACACCAAGTCGACACTGAAGCTTTCTTT.

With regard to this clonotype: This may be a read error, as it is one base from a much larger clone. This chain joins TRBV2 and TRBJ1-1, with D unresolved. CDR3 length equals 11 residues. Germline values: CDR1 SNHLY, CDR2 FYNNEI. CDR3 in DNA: TGTACCAGCAGTGAGACCGGTGAAGCTTTCTTT. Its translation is CTSSETGEAFF.

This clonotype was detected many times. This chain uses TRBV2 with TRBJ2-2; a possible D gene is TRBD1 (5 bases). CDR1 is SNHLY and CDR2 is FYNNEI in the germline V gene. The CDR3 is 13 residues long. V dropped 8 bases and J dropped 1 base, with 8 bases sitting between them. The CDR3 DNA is TGTGCCAGCCAGACAGAGAACACCGGGGAGCTGTTTTTT. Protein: CASQTENTGELFF.